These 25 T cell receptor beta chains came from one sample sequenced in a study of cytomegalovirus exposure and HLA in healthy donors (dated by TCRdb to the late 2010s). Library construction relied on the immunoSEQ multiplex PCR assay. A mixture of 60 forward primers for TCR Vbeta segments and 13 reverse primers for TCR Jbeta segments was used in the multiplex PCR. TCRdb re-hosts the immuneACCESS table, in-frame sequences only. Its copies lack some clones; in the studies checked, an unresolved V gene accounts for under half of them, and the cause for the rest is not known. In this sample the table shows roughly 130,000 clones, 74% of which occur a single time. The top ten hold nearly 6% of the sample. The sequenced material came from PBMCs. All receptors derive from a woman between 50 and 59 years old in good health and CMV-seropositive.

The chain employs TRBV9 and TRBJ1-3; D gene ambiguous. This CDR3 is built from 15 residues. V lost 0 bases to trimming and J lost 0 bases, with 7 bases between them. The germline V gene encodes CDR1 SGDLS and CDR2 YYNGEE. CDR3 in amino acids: CASSVEHLSGNTIYF. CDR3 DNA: TGTGCCAGCAGCGTAGAACACCTCTCTGGAAACACCATATATTTT. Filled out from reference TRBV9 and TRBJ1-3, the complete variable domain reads DSGVTQTPKHLITATGQRVTLRCSPRSGDLSVYWYQQSLDQGLQFLIQYYNGEERAKGNILERFSAQQFPDLHSELNLSSLELGDSALYFCASSVEHLSGNTIYFGEGSWLTVV.

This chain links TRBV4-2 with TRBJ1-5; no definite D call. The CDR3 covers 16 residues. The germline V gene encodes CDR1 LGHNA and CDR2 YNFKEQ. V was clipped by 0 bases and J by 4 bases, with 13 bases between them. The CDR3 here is CASSQEWRESNQPQHF. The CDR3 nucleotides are TGTGCCAGCAGCCAAGAGTGGCGGGAATCGAATCAGCCCCAGCATTTT.

CDR3 sequence (DNA): TGTGCCAGCAGCTTCGACAGGGTCGAGCAGTACTTC. Protein product: CASSFDRVEQYF. The chain employs TRBV7-2 and TRBJ2-7; 7 bases line up with TRBD1. This CDR3 comprises 12 residues. V shed 3 bases, J shed 6 bases, and the junction held 2 bases outside the gene matches. Germline values: CDR1 SGHTA, CDR2 FQGNSA.

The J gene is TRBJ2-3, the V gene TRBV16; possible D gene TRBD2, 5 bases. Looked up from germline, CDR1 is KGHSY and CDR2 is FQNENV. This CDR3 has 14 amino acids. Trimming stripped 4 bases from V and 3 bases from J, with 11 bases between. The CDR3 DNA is TGTGCCAGCAGCCGAACGTCGGGGACAGATACGCAGTATTTT. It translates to CASSRTSGTDTQYF.

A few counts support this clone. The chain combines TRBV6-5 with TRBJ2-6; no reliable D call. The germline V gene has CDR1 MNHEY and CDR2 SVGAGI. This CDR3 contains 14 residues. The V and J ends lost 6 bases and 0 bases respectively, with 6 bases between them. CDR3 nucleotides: TGTGCCAGCAGGCCAGTCTCTGGGGCCAACGTCCTGACTTTC. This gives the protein CASRPVSGANVLTF.

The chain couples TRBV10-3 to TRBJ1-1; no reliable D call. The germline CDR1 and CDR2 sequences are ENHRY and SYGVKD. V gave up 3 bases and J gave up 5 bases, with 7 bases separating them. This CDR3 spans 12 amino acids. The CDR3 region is CAISDSGTEAFF. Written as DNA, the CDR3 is TGTGCCATCAGTGACTCGGGGACTGAAGCTTTCTTT.

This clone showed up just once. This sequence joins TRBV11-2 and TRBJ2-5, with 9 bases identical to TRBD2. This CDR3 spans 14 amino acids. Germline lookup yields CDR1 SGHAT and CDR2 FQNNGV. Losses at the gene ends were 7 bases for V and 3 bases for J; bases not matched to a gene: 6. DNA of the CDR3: TGTGCCAGCATTGGGCTAGCGGGGAAAGAGACCCAGTACTTC. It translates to CASIGLAGKETQYF. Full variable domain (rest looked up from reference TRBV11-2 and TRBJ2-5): EAGVAQSPRYKIIEKRQSVAFWCNPISGHATLYWYQQILGQGPKLLIQFQNNGVVDDSQLPKDRFSAERLKGVDSTLKIQPAKLEDSAVYLCASIGLAGKETQYFGPGTRLLVL.

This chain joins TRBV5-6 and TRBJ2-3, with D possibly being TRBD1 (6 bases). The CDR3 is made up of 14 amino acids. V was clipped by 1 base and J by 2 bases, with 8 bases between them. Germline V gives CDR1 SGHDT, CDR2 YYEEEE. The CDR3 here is CASSLQGYTDTQYF. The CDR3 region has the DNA TGTGCCAGCAGCTTGCAGGGGTACACAGATACGCAGTATTTT.

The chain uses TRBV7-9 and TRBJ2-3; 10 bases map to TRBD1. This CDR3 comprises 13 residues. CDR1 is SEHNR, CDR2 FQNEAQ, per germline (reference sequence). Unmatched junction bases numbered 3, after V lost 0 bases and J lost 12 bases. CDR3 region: CASSLAGDRGQYF. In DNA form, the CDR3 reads TGTGCCAGCAGCTTAGCGGGGGACAGGGGCCAGTATTTT.

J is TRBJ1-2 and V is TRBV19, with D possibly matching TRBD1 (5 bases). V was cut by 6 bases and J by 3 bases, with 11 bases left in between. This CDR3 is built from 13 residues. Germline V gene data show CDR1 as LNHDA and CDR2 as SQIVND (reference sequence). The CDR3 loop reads CASSHGGDYGYTF. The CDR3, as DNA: TGTGCCAGTAGCCATGGGGGGGACTATGGCTACACCTTC.

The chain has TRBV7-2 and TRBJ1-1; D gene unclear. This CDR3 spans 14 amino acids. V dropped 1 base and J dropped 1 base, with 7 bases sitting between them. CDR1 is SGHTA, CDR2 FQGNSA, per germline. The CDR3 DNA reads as TGTGCCAGCAGCTTAGTCTGGGCGAACACTGAAGCTTTCTTT. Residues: CASSLVWANTEAFF.

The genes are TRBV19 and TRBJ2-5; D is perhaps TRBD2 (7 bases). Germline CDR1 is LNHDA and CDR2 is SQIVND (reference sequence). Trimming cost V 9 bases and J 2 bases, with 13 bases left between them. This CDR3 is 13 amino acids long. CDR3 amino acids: CARRGEGQETQYF. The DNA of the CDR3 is TGTGCCAGGAGGGGGGAGGGGCAAGAGACCCAGTACTTC.

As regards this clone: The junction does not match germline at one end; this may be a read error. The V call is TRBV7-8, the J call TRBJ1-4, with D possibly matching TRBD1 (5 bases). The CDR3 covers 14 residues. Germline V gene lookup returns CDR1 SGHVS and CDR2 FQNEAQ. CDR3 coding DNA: TGTGCCAGCAGGGGGGGGAGCATAGATGACAAACTGTTTTTT. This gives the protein CASRGGSIDDKLFF.

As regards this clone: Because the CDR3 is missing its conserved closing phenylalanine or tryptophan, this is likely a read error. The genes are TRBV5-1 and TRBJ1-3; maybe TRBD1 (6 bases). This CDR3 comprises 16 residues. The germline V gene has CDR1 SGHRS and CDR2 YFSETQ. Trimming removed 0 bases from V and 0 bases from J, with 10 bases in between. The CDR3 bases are TGCGCCAGCAGCTTGGTGGGGGCAGACTCTGGAAACACCATATATTCT. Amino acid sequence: CASSLVGADSGNTIYS.

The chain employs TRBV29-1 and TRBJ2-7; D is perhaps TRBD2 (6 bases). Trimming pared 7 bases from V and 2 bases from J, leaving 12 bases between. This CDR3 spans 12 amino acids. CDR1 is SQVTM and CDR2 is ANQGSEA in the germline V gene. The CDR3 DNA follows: TGCAGCGCCCGGGCGGGACCCTACGAGCAGTACTTC. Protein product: CSARAGPYEQYF.

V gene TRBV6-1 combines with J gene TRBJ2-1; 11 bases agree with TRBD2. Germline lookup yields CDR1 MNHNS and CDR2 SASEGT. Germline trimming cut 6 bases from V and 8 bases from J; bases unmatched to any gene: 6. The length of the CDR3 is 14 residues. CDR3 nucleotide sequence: TGTGCCAGCAGCCCTAGCGGGGGGAGGGATGAGCAGTTCTTC. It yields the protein CASSPSGGRDEQFF.

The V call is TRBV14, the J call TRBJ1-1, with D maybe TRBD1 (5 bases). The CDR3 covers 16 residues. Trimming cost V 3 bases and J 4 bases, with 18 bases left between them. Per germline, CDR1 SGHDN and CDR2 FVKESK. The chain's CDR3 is CASSQAWGGPGTEAFF. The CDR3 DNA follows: TGTGCCAGCAGCCAGGCCTGGGGGGGACCAGGCACTGAAGCTTTCTTT.

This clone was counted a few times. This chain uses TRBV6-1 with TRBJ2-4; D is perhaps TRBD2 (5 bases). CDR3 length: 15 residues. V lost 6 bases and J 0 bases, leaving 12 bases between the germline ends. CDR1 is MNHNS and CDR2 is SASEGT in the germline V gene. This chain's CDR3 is CASRERWVAKNIQYF. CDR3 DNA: TGTGCCAGCAGGGAGCGGTGGGTAGCCAAAAACATTCAGTACTTC.

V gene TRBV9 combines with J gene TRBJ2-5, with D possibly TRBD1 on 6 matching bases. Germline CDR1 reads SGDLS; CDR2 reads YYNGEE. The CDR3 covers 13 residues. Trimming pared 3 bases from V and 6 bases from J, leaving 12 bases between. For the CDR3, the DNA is TGTGCCAGCAGCGGTAGAGGGGGAAAGACCCAGTACTTC. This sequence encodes CASSGRGGKTQYF.

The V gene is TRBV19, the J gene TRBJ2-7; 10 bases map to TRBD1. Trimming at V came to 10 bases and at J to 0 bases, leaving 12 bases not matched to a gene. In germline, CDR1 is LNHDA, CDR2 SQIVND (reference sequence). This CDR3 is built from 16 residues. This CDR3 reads CATGDRGGSGSYEQYF. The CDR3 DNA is TGTGCCACAGGGGACAGGGGAGGGTCGGGCTCCTACGAGCAGTACTTC.

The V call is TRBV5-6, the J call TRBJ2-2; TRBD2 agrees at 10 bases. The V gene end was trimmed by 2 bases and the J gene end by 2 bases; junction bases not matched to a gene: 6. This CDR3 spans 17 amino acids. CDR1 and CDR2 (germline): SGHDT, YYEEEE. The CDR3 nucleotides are TGTGCCAGCAGCTTCTTAGCTAGCGGGGGTAACACCGGGGAGCTGTTTTTT. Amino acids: CASSFLASGGNTGELFF.

CDR3 sequence: CASSYGDRGSGGYTF. In DNA form, the CDR3 reads TGTGCCAGCAGTTATGGGGACAGGGGAAGTGGCGGCTACACCTTC. V gene TRBV6-5 combines with J gene TRBJ1-2; 10 nucleotides align to TRBD1. This CDR3 contains 15 residues. Germline V gives CDR1 MNHEY, CDR2 SVGAGI. V trimming: 3 bases; J trimming: 8 bases; junction bases outside the gene matches: 9.

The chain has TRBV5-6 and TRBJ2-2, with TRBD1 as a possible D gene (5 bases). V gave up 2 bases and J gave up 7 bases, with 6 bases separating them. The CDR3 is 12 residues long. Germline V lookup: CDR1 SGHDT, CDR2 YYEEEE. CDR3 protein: CASSLQVGELFF. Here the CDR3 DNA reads TGTGCCAGCAGCTTACAGGTCGGGGAGCTGTTTTTT. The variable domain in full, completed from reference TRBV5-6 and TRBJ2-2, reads DAGVTQSPTHLIKTRGQQVTLRCSPKSGHDTVSWYQQALGQGPQFIFQYYEEEERQRGNFPDRFSGHQFPNYSSELNVNALLLGDSALYLCASSLQVGELFFGEGSRLTVL.

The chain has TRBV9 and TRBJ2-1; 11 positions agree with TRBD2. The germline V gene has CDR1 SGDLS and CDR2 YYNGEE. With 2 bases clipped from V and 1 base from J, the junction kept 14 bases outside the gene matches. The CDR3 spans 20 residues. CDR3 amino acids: CASSVTPGLASGGSYNEQFF. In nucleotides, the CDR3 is TGTGCCAGCAGCGTGACCCCCGGCTTGGCTAGCGGGGGGTCCTACAATGAGCAGTTCTTC.

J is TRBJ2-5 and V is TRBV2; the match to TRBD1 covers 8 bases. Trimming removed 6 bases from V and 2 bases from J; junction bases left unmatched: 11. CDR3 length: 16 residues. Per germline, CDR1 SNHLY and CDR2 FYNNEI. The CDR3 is CASRGFGDRPQETQYF. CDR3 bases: TGTGCCAGCAGGGGCTTTGGGGACAGGCCACAAGAGACCCAGTACTTC.